This T cell receptor beta chain is from a study of blood T cell repertoires in COVID-19. This CDR3 contains 15 residues. Trimming removed 4 bases from V and 2 bases from J, with 17 bases in between. The V gene's germline CDR1 is SQVTM and CDR2 ANQGSEA. Original processing notes: Estimation of nucleated cell counts was performed using reference gene primer amplification. Produced via immunoSEQ multiplex PCR; TCRdb's table is partial and in-frame only. D and trimming were read from the DNA, whereas the V and J calls and clone size are those reported in that table. This table holds 150,000 to 200,000 clones, about 83% found once.

The chain couples TRBV29-1 to TRBJ1-2; the D gene is possibly TRBD1 (6 bases). The origin of this receptor is an elderly woman with acute or convalescent COVID-19. Sequencing used peripheral blood. DNA for the CDR3: TGCAGCGTTGGGGCAGGGACACCTGGAAACTATGGCTACACCTTC. Encoded protein: CSVGAGTPGNYGYTF. Looking up the rest from reference TRBV29-1 and TRBJ1-2 gives the full variable domain: SAVISQKPSRDICQRGTSLTIQCQVDSQVTMMFWYRQQPGQSLTLIATANQGSEATYESGFVIDKFPISRPNLTFSTLTVSNMSPEDSSIYLCSVGAGTPGNYGYTFGSGTRLTVV.